This entry lists 15 T cell receptor beta chains sequenced from one sample in a study of blood T cell repertoires in COVID-19. Assay used: immunoSEQ multiplex PCR; TCRdb lists only in-frame clones, some missing. The sample has about 260,000 clones; around nine tenths are singletons. The sample taken for sequencing was peripheral blood. Source of these receptors: a middle-aged man who had recovered from COVID-19.

The gene calls are TRBV14 and TRBJ1-1; weak D call: TRBD1 (6 bases). Deletions cut 4 bases from V and 2 bases from J, with 11 bases between. The CDR3 runs 14 residues. Germline V gene data show CDR1 as SGHDN and CDR2 as FVKESK. CDR3 sequence (DNA): TGTGCCAGCAGCCTAGGGGGTGGAAACACTGAAGCTTTCTTT. It yields the protein CASSLGGGNTEAFF.

The rearrangement joins TRBV21-1 to TRBJ2-3; whether TRBD1, the table's D call, matches the DNA was not checked. TRBV21-1 is an annotated pseudogene. The CDR3 loop spans 19 amino acids. The CDR3 reads CASSKMWDREGCGTDTQYF. DNA for the CDR3: TGTGCCAGCAGCAAAATGTGGGACAGGGAGGGATGTGGCACAGATACGCAGTATTTT.

The chain has TRBV24-1 and TRBJ2-3; D gene ambiguous. The CDR3 runs to 15 residues. V lost 3 bases and J lost 2, with 11 bases in between. CDR1 is KGHDR and CDR2 is SFDVKD in the germline V gene. The CDR3 sequence: CATSDPTADTDTQYF. CDR3 DNA sequence: TGTGCCACCAGTGATCCCACAGCAGACACAGATACGCAGTATTTT.

The J gene is TRBJ2-1, the V gene TRBV6-5; 8 bases map to TRBD1. Germline CDR1 is MNHEY and CDR2 is SVGAGI. The ends lost 8 bases at V and 4 bases at J; junction bases unmatched: 7. This CDR3 contains 14 residues. The CDR3 reads CASRDRGRYNEQFF. CDR3 DNA sequence: TGTGCCAGCCGCGACAGGGGAAGGTACAATGAGCAGTTCTTC.

This chain links TRBV9 with TRBJ1-5; 7 bases match TRBD1. This CDR3 has 14 amino acids. V shed 2 bases, J shed 6 bases, and the junction held 5 bases outside the gene matches. Germline V CDR1 and CDR2: SGDLS, YYNGEE. The CDR3 loop is CASSVTGTVQPQHF. CDR3 in DNA: TGTGCCAGCAGCGTGACAGGGACGGTTCAGCCCCAGCATTTT. Full variable domain (rest looked up from reference TRBV9 and TRBJ1-5): DSGVTQTPKHLITATGQRVTLRCSPRSGDLSVYWYQQSLDQGLQFLIQYYNGEERAKGNILERFSAQQFPDLHSELNLSSLELGDSALYFCASSVTGTVQPQHFGDGTRLSIL.

The genes are TRBV5-1 and TRBJ2-7; 7 positions match TRBD2. Germline CDR1 SGHRS, CDR2 YFSETQ. The length of the CDR3 is 14 residues. Losses at the gene ends were 7 bases for V and 4 bases for J; bases not matched to a gene: 11. As DNA, the CDR3 is TGCGCCAGCGACCCCAGCGGGAATGGTTACGAGCAGTACTTC. Protein: CASDPSGNGYEQYF.

The chain links TRBV6-1 to TRBJ1-5; tentatively, D is TRBD1 (5 bases). V was pared by 0 bases and J by 6 bases, with 12 bases between. Germline V lookup: CDR1 MNHNS, CDR2 SASEGT. There are 15 residues in the CDR3. CDR3 loop: CASSEAGGRVQPQHF. The CDR3 region has the DNA TGTGCCAGCAGTGAAGCGGGCGGCAGGGTTCAGCCCCAGCATTTT.

The rearrangement joins TRBV11-3 to TRBJ2-2, with D possibly being TRBD1 (5 bases). Trimming removed 4 bases from V and 5 bases from J, with 11 bases in between. Germline CDR1 is SGHNT and CDR2 is YENEEA. The CDR3 length is 14 residues. The CDR3 bases are TGTGCCAGCAGCTCCTCGACAGTAACCGGGGAGCTGTTTTTT. Its translation: CASSSSTVTGELFF.

V gene TRBV7-8 combines with J gene TRBJ1-3; D is ambiguous. CDR3 length: 13 amino acids. Germline V gene sequence: CDR1 SGHVS, CDR2 FQNEAQ. V lost 8 bases to trimming and J lost 4 bases, with 12 bases between them. The CDR3 DNA reads TGTGCCAGCGTACGTGGGGAGGGAAACACCATATATTTT. This gives the protein CASVRGEGNTIYF.

The V gene is TRBV18, the J gene TRBJ2-7; 9 nucleotides match TRBD1. The CDR3 extends over 15 amino acids. V was clipped by 4 bases and J by 0 bases; unmatched bases: 4. Per germline, CDR1 KGHSH and CDR2 LQKENI. CDR3 in amino acids: CASSRDRGSSYEQYF. The DNA for the CDR3 is TGTGCCAGCTCACGTGACAGGGGGAGCTCCTACGAGCAGTACTTC.

V is TRBV2 and J is TRBJ2-7, with TRBD2 as a possible D gene (5 bases). Germline CDR1 and CDR2: SNHLY and FYNNEI. CDR3 length equals 13 residues. Trimming took off 7 bases at V and 0 bases at J, with 10 bases between the two ends. The CDR3 region is CASKNSGSYEQYF. CDR3 nucleotide sequence: TGTGCCAGCAAGAACAGCGGCTCCTACGAGCAGTACTTC.

The V call is TRBV5-4, the J call TRBJ1-6; D is uncertain. This CDR3 region has 14 residues. CDR1 is SGHNT, CDR2 YYREEE, per germline (reference sequence). V dropped 4 bases and J dropped 6 bases, with 11 bases sitting between them. The CDR3 region has the DNA TGTGCCAGCAGCCTAGGAAGCGGTAATTCACCCCTCCACTTT. It encodes CASSLGSGNSPLHF.

This sequence joins TRBV6-5 and TRBJ2-5; the match to TRBD2 covers 8 bases. Germline loops: CDR1 MNHEY, CDR2 SVGAGI. The length of the CDR3 is 12 residues. The CDR3: CVNPGGQETQYF. The CDR3 DNA reads as TGTGTCAATCCGGGGGGGCAGGAGACCCAGTACTTC.

The V and J genes are TRBV24-1 and TRBJ2-2, with D possibly TRBD1 on 8 matching bases. Germline V gene sequence: CDR1 KGHDR, CDR2 SFDVKD. The CDR3 length is 15 residues. Trimming left V 4 bases short and J 7 bases short, with 15 bases between. CDR3 protein: CATSEGGTGGGELFF. The CDR3 DNA sequence: TGTGCCACCAGTGAGGGAGGGACAGGAGGCGGGGAGCTGTTTTTT.

The gene calls are TRBV30 and TRBJ2-4; TRBD1 matches 9 bases. Germline V gene data show CDR1 as GTSNPN and CDR2 as SVGIG (reference sequence). The length of the CDR3 is 14 residues. With 2 bases clipped from V and 7 bases from J, the junction kept 6 bases outside the gene matches. DNA for the CDR3: TGTGCCTGGAGTAGGACAGGGGTACAGAACATTCAGTACTTC. This encodes CAWSRTGVQNIQYF. The whole variable domain, remainder taken from reference TRBV30 and TRBJ2-4, is SQTIHQWPATLVQPVGSPLSLECTVEGTSNPNLYWYRQAAGRGLQLLFYSVGIGQISSEVPQNLSASRPQDRQFILSSKKLLLSDSGFYLCAWSRTGVQNIQYFGAGTRLSVL.